This T cell receptor (beta chain) was sequenced for a study of blood T cells in healthy people across ages. Overall study findings and caveats: More naive CD4+ cells and higher diversity were found in long-lived than in aged donors. TCR beta diversity was tightly associated with the proportion of naive T cells. Donor CMV status, an unknown factor, possibly confounded changes in expanded clonotypes.

This clonotype showed up just a few times. What it recognizes is unknown. V lost 1 base and J 5 bases, leaving 15 bases between the germline ends. From germline, CDR1 is SGHDN and CDR2 FVKESK. The CDR3 spans 15 residues. The second PCR ran about 6 to 11 cycles with a sample-barcoded 5' primer and J-beta primers. Template switching added a 12-random-nucleotide identifier to every cDNA molecule. TCRdb re-called the 5' RACE reads through MiXCR, storing one row per CDR3 protein. The sample has 600,000 to 900,000 distinct CDR3 sequences; around 25% are singletons. This sample was also put to use in a study of T cells of mothers and their children.

This TCR came from a boy between 5 and 17 years old in good health. The sequenced material came from blood. This chain joins TRBV14 and TRBJ2-7; D perhaps matches TRBD1 (5 bases). CDR3 DNA: TGTGCCAGCAGCCAAGTAGGTCAGGGTACGAACGAGCAGTACTTC. As protein: CASSQVGQGTNEQYF.